Shown below are 5 T cell receptor beta chains from a single sample sequenced in a study of cytomegalovirus exposure and HLA in healthy donors. Libraries were prepared by immunoSEQ multiplex PCR; TCRdb keeps only in-frame clonotypes and omits some of them. The sample yields over 200,000 clones, less than 95% seen once. The sequencing input was PBMCs. The receptors were gathered from a woman under 40 in good health and CMV-seronegative.

This clone appeared once. The rearrangement links TRBV12-5 to TRBJ1-4; D not certain. CDR3 length equals 14 residues. Germline V gene data show CDR1 as LGHNT and CDR2 as FRNRAP. V lost 2 bases to trimming and J lost 5 bases, with 9 bases between them. CDR3 nucleotides: TGTGCTAGTGGTTTGCCCCCAGAGAATGAAAAACTGTTTTTT. This sequence encodes CASGLPPENEKLFF.

The chain uses TRBV6-5 and TRBJ2-5; D gene unclear. CDR3 length equals 13 residues. Trimming stripped 6 bases from V and 3 bases from J, with 11 bases between. The germline V gene encodes CDR1 MNHEY and CDR2 SVGAGI. The CDR3 bases are TGTGCCAGCAGACGACGTCGGGAAGAGACCCAGTACTTC. Encoded protein: CASRRRREETQYF.

This clone was counted a few times. The chain uses TRBV2 and TRBJ1-2; 9 nucleotides line up with TRBD1. This CDR3 has 15 amino acids. Germline V CDR1 and CDR2: SNHLY, FYNNEI. Trimming cost V 6 bases and J 2 bases; bases outside gene matches: 7. The CDR3 DNA follows: TGTGCCAGCAGCGCAGACAGGGGGACCAACTATGGCTACACCTTC. It translates to CASSADRGTNYGYTF.

The chain couples TRBV9 to TRBJ2-7; D is unresolved. Germline V gene lookup returns CDR1 SGDLS and CDR2 YYNGEE. The V and J ends lost 0 bases and 2 bases respectively, with 9 bases between them. The CDR3 extends over 14 amino acids. CDR3 nucleotide sequence: TGTGCCAGCAGCGTAGGGAACTCAGCCTACGAGCAGTACTTC. Translated: CASSVGNSAYEQYF.

V and J are TRBV7-8 and TRBJ2-7; TRBD2 aligns across 11 bases. This CDR3 comprises 15 residues. Trimming took 4 bases from V and 3 from J; bases not matched to a gene: 5. CDR1 is SGHVS, CDR2 FQNEAQ, per germline. In DNA, the CDR3 is TGTGCCAGCAGCTCCACTAGCGGGAGCTACTACGAGCAGTACTTC. It specifies CASSSTSGSYYEQYF.